This TCR beta chain was identified during a study of cytomegalovirus exposure and HLA in healthy donors. Study-wide findings and caveats: Later analysis identified 16,951 TCR beta sequences associated with HLA alleles, using a false discovery rate threshold of 0.05. Later, an analysis found that common viral pathogens appeared to be linked with several of the most significant clusters. Within an earlier analysis, most TCR beta V segments proved productive either about 90% or about 30% of the time. Listed as cytomegalovirus-associated were 150 or so TCR beta chains.

13 Jbeta primers and 60 Vbeta primers were used for the PCR. TCRdb keeps only in-frame clones here, not all; method: immunoSEQ multiplex PCR. The table has 200,000 to 250,000 clones, roughly 84% seen once; the top ten hold roughly 0.7%. About this clone itself: Its antigen is unidentified. The same CDR3 is also encoded by other DNA sequences in this sample.

The TCR was taken from a boy aged 2 to 10 in good health and CMV-seronegative. Sequencing was performed on PBMCs.

CDR3 residues: CASSVSGRDTDTQYF. In DNA, the CDR3 is TGTGCCAGCAGCGTTAGCGGGAGAGACACAGATACGCAGTATTTT. This rearrangement joins TRBV9 to TRBJ2-3, with 9 bases lining up with TRBD2. J was trimmed by 2 bases and V by 2 bases; bases with no gene match: 3. This CDR3 comprises 15 residues. Looked up from germline, CDR1 is SGDLS and CDR2 is YYNGEE.